This entry concerns a single T cell receptor (beta chain). What it binds is not known. This sample is part of a study of OX40 agonist ivuxolimab in advanced cancers. Turning to the study itself: A mean age of around 60 years, range about 20 to 79, was recorded, and roughly 80% were male. General observations from the study: Clones of CD4+ and CD8+ blood T cells grew by week 6 at doses of 0.1 to 3.0 mg/kg. Partial responders at 0.1-3.0 mg/kg showed near-lowest clonal expansion.

V trimming: 4 bases; J trimming: 0 bases; junction bases outside the gene matches: 3. CDR1 is SGHRS and CDR2 is YFSETQ in the germline V gene. This CDR3 has 15 amino acids. Some clones are missing from TCRdb's copy, which holds only in-frame ones; the method was immunoSEQ multiplex PCR. The repertoire consists of approximately 5,000 clones, with roughly two thirds occurring once and the leading ten covering around half. The source is an adult with an advanced solid tumor such as melanoma, head and neck, liver or kidney cancer. Sequencing was performed on CD4+ or CD8+ T cells sorted from blood, taken in a trial of the OX40 agonist ivuxolimab. The rearrangement joins TRBV5-1 to TRBJ1-3; 8 bases are shared with TRBD1. Here the CDR3 reads CASSPDRGSGNTIYF. In nucleotides, the CDR3 is TGCGCCAGCAGCCCCGACAGGGGCTCTGGAAACACCATATATTTT. The variable domain in full, with the rest retrieved from reference TRBV5-1 and TRBJ1-3, is KAGVTQTPRYLIKTRGQQVTLSCSPISGHRSVSWYQQTPGQGLQFLFEYFSETQRNKGNFPGRFSGRQFSNSRSEMNVSTLELGDSALYLCASSPDRGSGNTIYFGEGSWLTVV.